This TCR beta chain was sequenced for a study of CD8+CD57+ T cells in acquired aplastic anemia. About the study: CD4+ and CD8+ cells, once sorted, gave DNA averaging roughly 3 ug. Study observations and caveats: Found in both controls and patients were approximately 30 CD8+ CDR3 sequences. Patients and controls had CD8+ Simpson's diversity values that were not significantly distinct.

This clonotype was detected only once. Its antigen is not identified. Whoever was chosen for sequencing had shown CD8+CD57+ cell expansion by flow cytometry. No patient had been given any therapy when blood was sampled. CDR1 SEHNR and CDR2 FQNEAQ come from the germline V gene (reference sequence). The CDR3 has 13 amino acids. Trimming took 7 bases from V and 1 from J, leaving 10 bases between them. Investigators profiled TCR beta VDJ and CDR3 from genomic DNA template. TCRdb processed the reads anew with MiXCR; each CDR3 protein has one entry. The sample yields about 150,000 distinct CDR3 sequences, less than 60% seen once.

This TCR came from a human donor with aplastic anemia. This chain connects TRBV7-9 to TRBJ1-1; D call uncertain. The sequenced sample consisted of sorted CD4+, CD8+, or CD8+CD57+ T cells (not recorded which) from PBMCs. CDR3: CASNPVTNTEAFF. The CDR3 DNA sequence: TGTGCCAGCAACCCAGTTACGAACACTGAAGCTTTCTTT.